This T cell receptor (beta chain) originates from a study of early T cells in non-severe SARS-CoV-2 infection. Study in general: The sequenced material was bulk RNA from unsorted whole blood, and its chains were unpaired. General observations from the study: Private and CD4 specificities were missed by VDJdb matching, which favored anti-spike CD8 responses.

This CDR3 region has 13 residues. Germline assignment: CDR1 SNHLY and CDR2 FYNNEI. V was pared by 5 bases and J by 6 bases, with 3 bases of the junction left unmatched. Unique molecular identifiers tagged individual cDNA molecules. From the 5' RACE reads, TCRdb called clonotypes with MiXCR, one entry per CDR3 protein. The sample consists of about 64,000 distinct CDR3 sequences, 10% to 15% of them appearing once. Comment on this clonotype: Its antigen remains unidentified.

Material for sequencing was whole blood. The rearrangement links TRBV2 to TRBJ2-2, with TRBD1 matching 7 bases. This TCR was recovered from an adult who was a healthcare worker with PCR-confirmed SARS-CoV-2 infection or an uninfected control (not recorded which). In DNA form, the CDR3 reads TGTGCCAGCAGTCCCCAGGGGGCCGGGGAGCTGTTTTTT. Translation: CASSPQGAGELFF.